This TCR beta chain stems from a study of blood T cells in healthy people across ages (dated by TCRdb to between 2014 and 2017). Turning to the overall study: In model experiments, roughly one uniquely barcoded TCR beta cDNA molecule per two T cells was captured by template switching. Donors of different ages were randomly distributed across sequencing lanes to avoid experimental bias. Using the same blood draw, the study looked at two additional independent replicas of 1 million unique cDNA reads for two donors, one aged 18 to 29 and the other aged 80 or older. The donors were split into four age groups: young (average roughly 15 years), middle-aged (about 40), aged (62) and long-lived (about 74). Age-related changes in TCR beta repertoire diversity were measured in the study by deep sequencing normalized with unique cDNA molecular identifiers.

The roughly 39 donors, aged roughly 6 to 100 years, were systemically healthy Caucasian individuals from Russia. Approximately 9.3 milliliters of peripheral blood were drawn from each donor into EDTA-treated Vacutainer tubes. Ficoll-Paque density-gradient centrifugation was used to isolate PBMCs, with at least 6 million per sample. Total RNA was extracted from PBMCs with Trizol reagent, with at least 6 micrograms obtained per sample. For every donor, flow cytometry on a PBMC aliquot measured the percentage of naive CD45RAhigh/CD27high T cells. Note on this clonotype: The target of this receptor is not known. It may be a read error: a sequence one base away is much more abundant.

There are 12 amino acids in the CDR3, from cysteine to phenylalanine inclusive. The CDR3 DNA has 36 bases and is translated from base 1. CDR1 and CDR2 are read off the germline V gene (reference sequence) as DFQATT and SNEGSKA. V and J are trimmed by 8 bases and 9 bases, and the gene matches miss 5 bases of the junction. Results and caveats for the whole study, not just this receptor: Since profiling was done on bulk unsorted PBMCs, naive and antigen-experienced compartments could not be conclusively compared. Compared with the aged group, more naive CD4+ T cells, fewer expanded clones and increased TCR diversity were shown by the long-lived group, suggesting age selection. The percentage of naive T cells measured by flow cytometry correlated strongly with observed TCR beta diversity. Because the CMV infection status of the donors was unknown, age-related changes in expanded clonotypes may potentially have been confounded. As age increased, observed TCR beta diversity per million T cells dropped in a roughly linear way, and a significant reduction was already evident by age about 40. Estimates of total diversity based on one million sequenced T cells were considered lower bounds and underestimates.

The method was 5' RACE. Sequenced on an Illumina HiSeq 2500. A second about 7 to 11 cycle PCR used a sample-barcoded 5' primer and a J-beta primer mix. A unique molecular identifier was introduced onto each TCR beta cDNA molecule by a template-switch 5' adaptor carrying 12 random nucleotides. At least 2.5 million CDR3-containing paired-end reads were obtained from each sample. The Mint cDNA synthesis kit, primed by a TRBC-specific oligonucleotide, was used to synthesize first-strand cDNA from all RNA. Following uracil-DNA glycosylase treatment, a first 18-cycle PCR with universal primers M1SS and BC2_uni_R was performed on all cDNA. The authors processed their data as follows. For normalization, 1 million high-quality reads were randomly selected from each sample, with every read carrying a distinct molecular identifier. Instead of being binned into consensus sequences, reads with shared molecular identifiers were discarded. MiTCR, with a Q25 quality threshold and the strictest error-elimination algorithm, was used for CDR3 identification, clonotype clustering and error correction. A nonparametric unseen species model with Euler transformation was used to estimate lower-bound total TCR beta diversity. Using fastp trimming at Q25 and MiXCR clonotype assembly, TCRdb reanalyzed the public sequencing data and kept in-frame beta chains. Rows matching on CDR3 protein sequence are summarized as one entry with the most common DNA and genes. The V and J calls were not made by the authors but by TCRdb's processing. The sample table contains hundreds of thousands of distinct CDR3 sequences; only one count was recorded for approximately 52% of them. Clones ranked in the top ten supply less than 15% of the sample.

The sequence joins TRBV20-1 to TRBJ2-1, and 12 bases in between align with TRBD2. The material sequenced was blood. This clonotype was obtained from a woman older than 75 in good health. The sequenced DNA is TGCAGTCTAGCGGGGGGGCAAACTGAGCAGTTCTTC. It translates as CSLAGGQTEQFF.